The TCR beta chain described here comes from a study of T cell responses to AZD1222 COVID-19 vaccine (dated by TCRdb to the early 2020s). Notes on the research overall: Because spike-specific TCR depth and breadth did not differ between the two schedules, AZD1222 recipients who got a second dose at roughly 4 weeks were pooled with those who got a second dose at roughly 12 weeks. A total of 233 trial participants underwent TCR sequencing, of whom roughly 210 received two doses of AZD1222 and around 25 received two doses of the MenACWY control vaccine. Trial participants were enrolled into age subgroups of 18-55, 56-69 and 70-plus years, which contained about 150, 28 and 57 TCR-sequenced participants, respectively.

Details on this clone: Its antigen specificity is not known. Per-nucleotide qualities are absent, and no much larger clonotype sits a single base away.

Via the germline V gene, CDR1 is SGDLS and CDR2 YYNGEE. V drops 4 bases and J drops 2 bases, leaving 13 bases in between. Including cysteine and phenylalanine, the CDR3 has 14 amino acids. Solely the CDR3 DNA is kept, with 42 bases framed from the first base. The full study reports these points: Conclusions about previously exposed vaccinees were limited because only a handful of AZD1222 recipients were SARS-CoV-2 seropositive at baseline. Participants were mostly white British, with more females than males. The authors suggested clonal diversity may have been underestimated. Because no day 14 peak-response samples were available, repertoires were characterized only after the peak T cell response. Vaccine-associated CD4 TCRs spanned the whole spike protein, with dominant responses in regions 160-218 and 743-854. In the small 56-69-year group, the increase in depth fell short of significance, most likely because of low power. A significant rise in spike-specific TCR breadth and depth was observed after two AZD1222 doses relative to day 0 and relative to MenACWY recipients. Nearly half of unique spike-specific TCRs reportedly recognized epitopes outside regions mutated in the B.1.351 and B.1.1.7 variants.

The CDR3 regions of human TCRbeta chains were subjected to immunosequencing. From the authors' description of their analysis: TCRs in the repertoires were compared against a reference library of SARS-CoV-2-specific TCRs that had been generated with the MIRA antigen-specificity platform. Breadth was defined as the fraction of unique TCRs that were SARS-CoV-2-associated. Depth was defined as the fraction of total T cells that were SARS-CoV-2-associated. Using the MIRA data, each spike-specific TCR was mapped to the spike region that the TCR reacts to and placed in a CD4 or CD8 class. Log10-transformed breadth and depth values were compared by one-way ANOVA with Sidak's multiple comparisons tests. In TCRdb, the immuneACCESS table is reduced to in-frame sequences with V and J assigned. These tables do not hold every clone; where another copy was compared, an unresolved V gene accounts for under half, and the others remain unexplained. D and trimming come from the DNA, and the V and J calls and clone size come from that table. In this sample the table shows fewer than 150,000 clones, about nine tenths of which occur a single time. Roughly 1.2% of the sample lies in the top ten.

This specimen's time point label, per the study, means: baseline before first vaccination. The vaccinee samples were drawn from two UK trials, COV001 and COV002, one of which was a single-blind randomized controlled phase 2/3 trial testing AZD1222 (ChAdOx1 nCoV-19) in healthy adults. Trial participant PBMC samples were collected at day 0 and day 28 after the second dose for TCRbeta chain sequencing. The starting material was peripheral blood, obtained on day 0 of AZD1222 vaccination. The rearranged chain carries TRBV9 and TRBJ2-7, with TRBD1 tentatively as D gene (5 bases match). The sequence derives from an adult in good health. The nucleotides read TGTGCCAGCAGCCCTGGAAGGGGCCCCTACGAGCAGTACTTC. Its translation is CASSPGRGPYEQYF.